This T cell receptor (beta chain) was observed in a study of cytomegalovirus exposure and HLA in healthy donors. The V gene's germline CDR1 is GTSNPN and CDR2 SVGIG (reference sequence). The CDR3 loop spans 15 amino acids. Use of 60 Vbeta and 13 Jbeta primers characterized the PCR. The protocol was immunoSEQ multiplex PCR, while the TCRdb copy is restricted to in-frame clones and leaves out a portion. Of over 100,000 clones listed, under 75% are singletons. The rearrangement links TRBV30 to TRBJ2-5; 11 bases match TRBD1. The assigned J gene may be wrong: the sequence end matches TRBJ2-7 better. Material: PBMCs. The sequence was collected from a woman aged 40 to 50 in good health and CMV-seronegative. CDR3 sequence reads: CAWSGVGTGGYEQYF. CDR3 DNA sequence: TGTGCCTGGAGTGGGGTAGGGACAGGGGGTTACGAGCAGTACTTC.